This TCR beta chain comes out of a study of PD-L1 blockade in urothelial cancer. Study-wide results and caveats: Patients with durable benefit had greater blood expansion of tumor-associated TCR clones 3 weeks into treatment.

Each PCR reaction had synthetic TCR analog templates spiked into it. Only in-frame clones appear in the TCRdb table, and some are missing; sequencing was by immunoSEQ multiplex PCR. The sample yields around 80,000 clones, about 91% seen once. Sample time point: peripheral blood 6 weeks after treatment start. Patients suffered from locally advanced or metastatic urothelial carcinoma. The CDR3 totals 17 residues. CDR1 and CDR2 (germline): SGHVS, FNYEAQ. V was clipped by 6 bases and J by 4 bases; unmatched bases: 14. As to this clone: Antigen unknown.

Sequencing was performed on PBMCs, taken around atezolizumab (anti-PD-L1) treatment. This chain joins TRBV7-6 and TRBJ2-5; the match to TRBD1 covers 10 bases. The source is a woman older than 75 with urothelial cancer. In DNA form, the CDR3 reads TGTGCCAGCAGTGCCTCCGAAGGGACAGGGGTGGTAGAGACCCAGTACTTC. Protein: CASSASEGTGVVETQYF.